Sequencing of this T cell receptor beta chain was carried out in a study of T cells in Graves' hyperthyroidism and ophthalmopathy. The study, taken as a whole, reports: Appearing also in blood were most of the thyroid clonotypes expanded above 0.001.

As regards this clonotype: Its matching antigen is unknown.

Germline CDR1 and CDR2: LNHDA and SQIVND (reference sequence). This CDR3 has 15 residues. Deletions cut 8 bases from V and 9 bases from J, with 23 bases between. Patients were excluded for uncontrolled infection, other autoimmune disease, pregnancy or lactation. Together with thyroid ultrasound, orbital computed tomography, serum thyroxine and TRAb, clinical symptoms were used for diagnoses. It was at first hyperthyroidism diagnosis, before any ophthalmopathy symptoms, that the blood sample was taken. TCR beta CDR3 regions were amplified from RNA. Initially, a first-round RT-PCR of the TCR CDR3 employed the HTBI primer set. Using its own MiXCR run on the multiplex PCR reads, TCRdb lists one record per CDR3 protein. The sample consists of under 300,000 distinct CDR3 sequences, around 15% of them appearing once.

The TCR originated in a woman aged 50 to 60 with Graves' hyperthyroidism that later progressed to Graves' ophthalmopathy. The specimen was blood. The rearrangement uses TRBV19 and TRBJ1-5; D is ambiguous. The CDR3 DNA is TGTGCCAGTGACCGGGCCAGCATAGGGTTAAGGCCCCAGCATTTT. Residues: CASDRASIGLRPQHF. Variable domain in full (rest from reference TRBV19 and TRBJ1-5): DGGITQSPKYLFRKEGQNVTLSCEQNLNHDAMYWYRQDPGQGLRLIYYSQIVNDFQKGDIAEGYSVSREKKESFPLTVTSAQKNPTAFYLCASDRASIGLRPQHFGDGTRLSIL.